This entry features one T cell receptor beta chain sequence. What it binds is unknown. Study conclusions and caveats: The larger-cohort validation was restricted to a single TCR beta V-J rearrangement rather than whole repertoires. Tumor-infiltrating Treg TCR alpha and beta sequences overlapped most with tumor naive CD4+ T cells, then blood naive.

Treg sorting used a CD4+CD25+CD127-/low gate. After constant-region reverse-primer amplification, full-length variable regions underwent semi-nested PCR with Nested Universal Primer A. TCRdb reanalysed the 5' RACE reads using MiXCR and keeps one entry per CDR3 protein. The table has approximately 50,000 distinct CDR3 sequences, about 20% seen once; the top ten hold 2.5% to 4%. Sample: tumor-infiltrating Tregs sorted from the breast tumor. This receptor was identified in a female donor with breast cancer.

The CDR3 sequence is CASRGERGFNEQFF. CDR3 in DNA: TGTGCCAGCCGAGGGGAGCGGGGGTTCAATGAGCAGTTCTTC. This rearrangement joins TRBV7-2 to TRBJ2-1; 8 nucleotides match TRBD2. The CDR3 extends over 14 amino acids. The germline V gene has CDR1 SGHTA and CDR2 FQGNSA. V lost 8 bases and J lost 6; bases outside the gene matches: 9.